The TCR beta chain under discussion was sequenced for a study of T-cell reconstitution after alpha-beta-depleted transplantation in children. For TCRbeta, the library was prepared with unique molecular identifiers. MiXCR was run by TCRdb on the PCR reads, yielding one entry per CDR3 protein. The sample includes 450,000 to 600,000 distinct CDR3 sequences, over 10% seen only once; the top ten take 2% to 2.5%. Germline lookup yields CDR1 SQVTM and CDR2 ANQGSEA. J was trimmed by 1 base and V by 3 bases; bases with no gene match: 4. The CDR3 runs to 15 residues. This clonotype was obtained from a male patient aged 10 to 17 who had a stem cell transplant for acute myeloid leukemia, so the T cells may come from the graft donor. Sample: PBMCs, mostly from graft donor cells, taken 360 days after TCRalphabeta/CD19-depleted stem cell transplant. This chain uses TRBV29-1 with TRBJ2-4; TRBD2 matches at 9 bases. This CDR3 is CSVDLAGVAKNIQYF. The DNA for the CDR3 is TGCAGCGTTGATTTAGCGGGAGTGGCCAAAAACATTCAGTACTTC.